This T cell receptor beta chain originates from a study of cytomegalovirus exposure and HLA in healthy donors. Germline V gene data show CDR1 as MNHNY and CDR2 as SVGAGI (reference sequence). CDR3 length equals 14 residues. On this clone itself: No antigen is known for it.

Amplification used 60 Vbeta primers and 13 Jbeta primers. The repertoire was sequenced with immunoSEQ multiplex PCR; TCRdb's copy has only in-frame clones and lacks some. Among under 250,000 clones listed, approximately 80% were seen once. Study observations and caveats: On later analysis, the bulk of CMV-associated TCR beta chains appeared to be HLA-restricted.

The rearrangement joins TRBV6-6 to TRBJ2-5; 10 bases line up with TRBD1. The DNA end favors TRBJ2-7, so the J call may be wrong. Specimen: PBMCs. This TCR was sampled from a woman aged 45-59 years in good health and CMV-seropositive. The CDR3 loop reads CASSPGQGSYEQYF. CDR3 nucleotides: TGTGCCAGCAGTCCGGGACAGGGGTCGTACGAGCAGTACTTC.